These 7 T cell receptor beta chains came from one sample sequenced in a study of T cell responses to AZD1222 COVID-19 vaccine listed by TCRdb under 2021. Library creation used the immunoSEQ multiplex PCR assay. Sourced from immuneACCESS, this table was stored by TCRdb with only in-frame sequences that have V and J called. A share of the clones is absent; for the studies checked, an unresolved V gene accounts for under half, and the remainder has no known explanation. Across this sample there are about 150,000 clones, with less than 90% seen only once. The top ten constitute less than 3.5% of the sample. Interpreted using the paper, the time point label stands for: baseline before first vaccination. The source was peripheral blood, collected on day 0 of AZD1222 vaccination. These receptor sequences come from an adult in good health.

The chain has TRBV6-4 and TRBJ2-1; D is perhaps TRBD1 (6 bases). The CDR3 sequence is 16 residues long. From germline, CDR1 is MRHNA and CDR2 SNTAGT. V lost 6 bases and J 3 bases, leaving 18 bases between the germline ends. The CDR3 is CASSRKTGSFYNEQFF. The CDR3 bases are TGTGCCAGCAGCAGAAAAACAGGGTCTTTCTACAATGAGCAGTTCTTC.

The CDR3, as DNA: TGTGCCAGCAGCCAAACTCCGGGACAGACGGCGAAAAAACTGTTTTTT. It is translated as CASSQTPGQTAKKLFF. J is TRBJ1-4 and V is TRBV3-1 (or the pseudogene TRBV3-2); 7 bases line up with TRBD1. The CDR3 consists of 16 residues. V lost 2 bases to trimming and J lost 9 bases; unmatched junction nucleotides: 12. The germline V gene encodes CDR1 LGHDT and CDR2 YNNKEL (reference sequence).

This clone appeared once. The chain couples TRBV9 to TRBJ2-2, with D unresolved. Trimming shortened V by 4 bases and J by 4 bases, and 11 bases separated the two germline ends. CDR3 length: 14 amino acids. Germline V gives CDR1 SGDLS, CDR2 YYNGEE. In DNA, the CDR3 is TGTGCCAGCAGCCGGCAGGTGGGCACCGGGGAGCTGTTTTTT. It encodes CASSRQVGTGELFF.

A single count supports this clone. This chain links TRBV5-4 with TRBJ2-5; D is perhaps TRBD1 (6 bases). The germline V gene encodes CDR1 SGHNT and CDR2 YYREEE (reference sequence). This CDR3 spans 16 amino acids. The ends were cut back, 3 bases at V and 1 base at J, with 16 bases in the middle. CDR3 protein: CASSSDSDMGQETQYF. Written as DNA, the CDR3 is TGTGCCAGCAGCTCGGACAGTGATATGGGCCAAGAGACCCAGTACTTC.

The CDR3 here is CASNEGRAEREQYF. The CDR3 coding sequence is TGTGCCAGCAACGAGGGCAGGGCTGAACGCGAGCAGTACTTC. This chain uses TRBV9 with TRBJ2-7; D is possibly TRBD1 or TRBD2 (5 bases each). Germline CDR1 SGDLS, CDR2 YYNGEE. Trimming pared 6 bases from V and 6 bases from J, leaving 19 bases between. The CDR3 runs 14 residues. Variable domain in full (rest from reference TRBV9 and TRBJ2-7): DSGVTQTPKHLITATGQRVTLRCSPRSGDLSVYWYQQSLDQGLQFLIQYYNGEERAKGNILERFSAQQFPDLHSELNLSSLELGDSALYFCASNEGRAEREQYFGPGTRLTVT.

This chain links TRBV7-2 with TRBJ1-1, with D unclear. The germline CDR1 and CDR2 sequences are SGHTA and FQGNSA. CDR3 length: 12 residues. Trimming took off 3 bases at V and 6 bases at J, with 8 bases between the two ends. As DNA, the CDR3 is TGTGCCAGCAGCTTGGGAGTCGCTGAAGCTTTCTTT. Protein: CASSLGVAEAFF.

In its sample, this clone was seen once. The rearrangement uses TRBV7-2 and TRBJ2-3; TRBD1 or TRBD2 may be the D gene (5 bases each). The V end lost 6 bases, the J end lost 5 bases, and 21 bases lay between the germline ends. The CDR3 consists of 16 residues. Germline V gene data show CDR1 as SGHTA and CDR2 as FQGNSA. The CDR3 coding sequence is TGTGCCAGCAGTTCTACATTCTGGGACCAGGAAGATACGCAGTATTTT. This codes for CASSSTFWDQEDTQYF.